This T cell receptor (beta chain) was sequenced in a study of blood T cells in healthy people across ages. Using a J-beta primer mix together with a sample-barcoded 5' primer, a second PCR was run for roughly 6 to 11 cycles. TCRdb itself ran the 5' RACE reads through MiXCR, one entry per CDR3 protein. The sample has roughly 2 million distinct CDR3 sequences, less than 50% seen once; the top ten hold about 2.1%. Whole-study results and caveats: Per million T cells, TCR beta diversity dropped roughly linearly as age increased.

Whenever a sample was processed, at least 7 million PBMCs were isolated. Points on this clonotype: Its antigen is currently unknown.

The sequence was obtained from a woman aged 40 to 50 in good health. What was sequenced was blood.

This CDR3 reads CSASSRSGAPYEQYF. The DNA of the CDR3 is TGCAGTGCTAGCTCACGTAGCGGGGCACCCTACGAGCAGTACTTC. V usage is TRBV20-1 and J usage is TRBJ2-7, with 8 bases matching TRBD2. The length of the CDR3 is 15 residues. Germline lookup yields CDR1 DFQATT and CDR2 SNEGSKA (reference sequence). With V trimmed by 3 bases and J by 2 bases, 9 bases remained unmatched.